These 26 T cell receptor beta chains originate from one sample sequenced in a study of human T cells and chemical hapten exposure. Noted time point: patch test 3, about 24 weeks after DPC sensitization. The sample's treatment: therapeutic diphenylcyclopropenone sensitization with weekly scalp DPC. MiXCR was run by TCRdb on the RACE reads, yielding one entry per CDR3 protein. The sample includes about 84,000 distinct CDR3 sequences, 9.5% to 14% of them seen just once. The sample consisted of whole blood, taken in connection with sensitization to the hapten diphenylcyclopropenone (DPC). The source of these receptors is a woman in her forties or fifties with alopecia areata. Some clones in this sample may be carry-over from other donors' samples.

This clonotype was found a few times. The chain uses TRBV28 and TRBJ2-3; TRBD1 is a possible D gene (6 bases). CDR1 and CDR2 (germline): MDHEN, SYDVKM. Trimming took off 6 bases at V and 2 bases at J, with 21 bases between the two ends. The CDR3 runs to 17 residues. CDR3 bases: TGTGCCAGCAGACCTCCAGGGACAATTGAGACCACAGATACGCAGTATTTT. Its protein product is CASRPPGTIETTDTQYF.

V usage is TRBV6-2 or TRBV6-3 and J usage is TRBJ2-3, with 10 positions matching TRBD2. V gave up 0 bases and J gave up 5 bases; unmatched junction bases: 8. Germline CDR1 reads MNHEY; CDR2 reads SVGEGT. The CDR3 spans 17 residues. CDR3 sequence: CASSYSGTSVNGDTQYF. The CDR3 coding sequence is TGTGCCAGCAGTTACTCAGGGACTAGCGTGAACGGAGATACGCAGTATTTT.

This clonotype was seen many times. This rearrangement joins TRBV7-8 to TRBJ2-7; 8 bases match TRBD1. This CDR3 comprises 13 residues. Germline CDR1 and CDR2: SGHVS and FQNEAQ. Germline trimming cut 3 bases from V and 12 bases from J; bases unmatched to any gene: 10. The CDR3 protein is CASSLGIRQGTYF. DNA for the CDR3: TGTGCCAGCAGCTTGGGGATCCGACAGGGGACGTACTTC. Variable domain in full (rest from reference TRBV7-8 and TRBJ2-7): GAGVSQSPRYKVAKRGQDVALRCDPISGHVSLFWYQQALGQGPEFLTYFQNEAQLDKSGLPSDRFFAERPEGSVSTLKIQRTQQEDSAVYLCASSLGIRQGTYFGPGTRLTVT.

The table lists this clonotype with a few counts. The chain is built from TRBV12-3 or TRBV12-4 and TRBJ2-3; 10 bases map to TRBD2. The CDR3 totals 20 residues. Trimming took 2 bases from V and 5 from J; bases not matched to a gene: 19. The CDR3 DNA reads TGTGCCAGCAGTTTACCCGGAAAATCTAGCGGGAGATCTCGGGGAGATACGCAGTATTTT. This encodes CASSLPGKSSGRSRGDTQYF.

There are a few counts of this clonotype. The CDR3, as DNA: TGTGCCAGCAGTCAAGGGACTAGCGAAGAGACCCAGTACTTC. Its translation: CASSQGTSEETQYF. The chain uses TRBV28 and TRBJ2-5; 10 bases are shared with TRBD2. V gave up 5 bases and J gave up 3 bases; unmatched junction bases: 3. Germline V CDR1 and CDR2: MDHEN, SYDVKM. The CDR3 length is 14 residues.

The chain joins TRBV29-1 to TRBJ2-3, with a weak D call TRBD1 (5 bases). V lost 8 bases and J 2 bases, leaving 17 bases between the germline ends. The CDR3 runs 14 residues. In germline, CDR1 is SQVTM, CDR2 ANQGSEA. The CDR3 bases are TGCAGCCCCCCGGGCAGGGCGTCCACAGATACGCAGTATTTT. The encoded protein is CSPPGRASTDTQYF.

This clonotype was seen a few times. The chain joins TRBV2 to TRBJ1-1; no reliable D call. V was cut by 5 bases and J by 2 bases, with 6 bases left in between. Germline V CDR1 and CDR2: SNHLY, FYNNEI. CDR3 length: 12 amino acids. The CDR3 sequence is CASSPYNTEAFF. The CDR3 nucleotides read TGTGCCAGCAGTCCCTATAACACTGAAGCTTTCTTT. Together with reference TRBV2 and TRBJ1-1, the CDR3 gives the full variable domain: EPEVTQTPSHQVTQMGQEVILRCVPISNHLYFYWYRQILGQKVEFLVSFYNNEISEKSEIFDDQFSVERPDGSNFTLKIRSTKLEDSAMYFCASSPYNTEAFFGQGTRLTVV.

This chain connects TRBV19 to TRBJ2-2; TRBD1 is a possible D gene (6 bases). Trimming pared 3 bases from V and 5 bases from J, leaving 25 bases between. Per the germline V gene, CDR1 is LNHDA and CDR2 is SQIVND (reference sequence). The CDR3 has 19 residues. The CDR3 sequence: CASSISRVQGMQYTGELFF. CDR3 bases: TGTGCCAGTAGTATTTCGAGGGTACAGGGTATGCAATATACCGGGGAGCTGTTTTTT.

This clonotype was detected only once. This rearrangement joins TRBV2 to TRBJ2-1, with TRBD2 matching 9 bases. Trimming removed 7 bases from V and 10 bases from J; junction bases left unmatched: 5. The germline CDR1 and CDR2 sequences are SNHLY and FYNNEI. The CDR3 extends over 12 amino acids. The DNA of the CDR3 is TGTGCCAGCATAGCGGGGGTTGACGAGCAGTTCTTC. Translating it yields CASIAGVDEQFF.

This clonotype occurred a few times. This chain links TRBV29-1 with TRBJ1-1; D gene unclear. V lost 3 bases and J lost 0, with 8 bases in between. The CDR3 extends over 13 amino acids. Germline V CDR1 and CDR2: SQVTM, ANQGSEA. Here the CDR3 reads CSVDLGMNTEAFF. The CDR3 nucleotides are TGCAGCGTTGATCTGGGGATGAACACTGAAGCTTTCTTT.

This clonotype was picked up many times. V is TRBV7-3 and J is TRBJ1-1; 7 positions match TRBD1. The CDR3 runs to 13 residues. Germline-derived CDR1 and CDR2 are SGHTA and FQGTGA. Unmatched junction bases numbered 3, after V lost 5 bases and J lost 3 bases. The CDR3 loop reads CASSVQGHTEAFF. CDR3 coding DNA: TGTGCCAGCAGCGTACAGGGGCACACTGAAGCTTTCTTT.

The genes are TRBV7-2 and TRBJ1-4, with a tentative D call TRBD1 (5 bases). The CDR3 contains 15 residues. V was trimmed by 4 bases and J by 8 bases, leaving 17 bases between them. From germline, CDR1 is SGHTA and CDR2 FQGNSA. The CDR3 bases are TGTGCCAGCAGCTCACAGTCTACGGCAGGGGAAAAACTGTTTTTT. It codes for CASSSQSTAGEKLFF.

V usage is TRBV6-1 and J usage is TRBJ2-4; D possibly uses TRBD1 or TRBD2 (5 bases each). Germline CDR1 reads MNHNS; CDR2 reads SASEGT. V was trimmed by 2 bases and J by 7 bases, leaving 12 bases between them. The CDR3 loop spans 14 amino acids. CDR3: CASSENGDLNIQYF. In DNA form, the CDR3 reads TGTGCCAGCAGTGAAAATGGGGACCTGAACATTCAGTACTTC.

This clonotype has more than one count but fewer than ten. This rearrangement joins TRBV4-3 to TRBJ2-3; TRBD2 matches at 9 bases. This CDR3 comprises 18 residues. V shed 0 bases, J shed 2 bases, and the junction held 9 bases outside the gene matches. The germline gives CDR1 LGHNA, CDR2 YSLEER. CDR3: CASSQDSGASGNTDTQYF. The CDR3 nucleotides read TGCGCCAGCAGCCAAGATAGCGGAGCTAGCGGGAACACAGATACGCAGTATTTT.

The genes are TRBV20-1 and TRBJ2-1; the match to TRBD2 covers 8 bases. The V and J ends lost 3 bases and 6 bases, in that order; junction bases with no gene match: 4. The germline V gene has CDR1 DFQATT and CDR2 SNEGSKA (reference sequence). The CDR3 has 13 amino acids. CDR3 sequence (DNA): TGCAGTGCTAGCGGGAGGGTGGGCAATGAGCAGTTCTTC. Amino acids: CSASGRVGNEQFF.

The chain joins TRBV14 to TRBJ2-5; tentatively, D is TRBD1 (6 bases). The CDR3 length is 13 residues. Per the germline V gene, CDR1 is SGHDN and CDR2 is FVKESK. The V and J ends lost 5 bases and 5 bases respectively, with 12 bases between them. The CDR3 nucleotides read TGTGCCAGCAGCGCCCAAACAGGGGAGACCCAGTACTTC. It specifies CASSAQTGETQYF.

This clonotype was observed a few times. The V and J genes are TRBV11-3 and TRBJ2-5; no reliable D call. The CDR3 loop spans 15 amino acids. Germline loops: CDR1 SGHNT, CDR2 YENEEA. The V end lost 5 bases, the J end lost 1 base, and 14 bases lay between the germline ends. The CDR3 nucleotides are TGTGCCAGCAGCCCGGAATTAGCACCCCAAGAGACCCAGTACTTC. Translation gives CASSPELAPQETQYF.

The sample holds many counts of this clonotype. The chain has TRBV7-2 and TRBJ2-2; 8 bases are shared with TRBD1. This CDR3 region has 13 residues. After removal of 9 bases from V and 5 bases from J, the junction contained 5 bases not matched to a gene. The germline V gene encodes CDR1 SGHTA and CDR2 FQGNSA. The CDR3 bases are TGTGCCAGTGACAGGGGACGGACCGGGGAGCTGTTTTTT. The encoded protein is CASDRGRTGELFF. The full variable domain, rest sourced from reference TRBV7-2 and TRBJ2-2, is GAGVSQSPSNKVTEKGKDVELRCDPISGHTALYWYRQSLGQGLEFLIYFQGNSAPDKSGLPSDRFSAERTGGSVSTLTIQRTQQEDSAVYLCASDRGRTGELFFGEGSRLTVL.

Many counts were recorded for this clonotype. The chain recombines TRBV7-3 with TRBJ2-4; D is unclear. Trimming shortened V by 7 bases and J by 7 bases, and 14 bases separated the two germline ends. The CDR3 runs 13 residues. Germline CDR1 and CDR2: SGHTA and FQGTGA. The chain's CDR3 is CASTTEEANIQYF. CDR3 DNA: TGTGCCAGCACCACAGAGGAAGCCAACATTCAGTACTTC.

This clonotype has just a few counts. The chain links TRBV10-3 to TRBJ2-7; 7 bases line up with TRBD2. CDR3 length: 13 amino acids. Trimming took 7 bases from V and 2 from J; bases not matched to a gene: 5. Germline CDR1 ENHRY, CDR2 SYGVKD. CDR3 in DNA: TGTGCCATCACGGCGGGAGTTCCCTACGAGCAGTACTTC. Its translation is CAITAGVPYEQYF.

This clonotype was seen at least ten times. This sequence joins TRBV6-1 and TRBJ2-7, with D unclear. Germline lookup yields CDR1 MNHNS and CDR2 SASEGT. With 0 bases removed from V and 2 bases from J, the gap between germline ends came to 8 bases. CDR3 size: 14 residues. CDR3 in amino acids: CASSEAGQTYEQYF. The CDR3 DNA is TGTGCCAGCAGTGAAGCGGGCCAAACCTACGAGCAGTACTTC.

Points on this clonotype: A much larger clonotype is one base distant, so this may be a read error. The gene calls are TRBV29-1 and TRBJ2-1; 10 nucleotides agree with TRBD2. The junction had 13 bases not matched to a gene; V was cut back by 1 base and J by 10 bases. Looked up from germline, CDR1 is SQVTM and CDR2 is ANQGSEA. The CDR3 length is 16 residues. CDR3 region: CSVEGRVGLAHGEQFF. Here the CDR3 DNA reads TGCAGCGTTGAAGGTCGGGTGGGACTAGCGCACGGAGAGCAGTTCTTC.

This clonotype was recorded at least ten times. J is TRBJ2-5 and V is TRBV28; D is perhaps TRBD1 (5 bases). The CDR3 length is 14 residues. Germline V gene sequence: CDR1 MDHEN, CDR2 SYDVKM. Trimming removed 9 bases from V and 1 base from J, with 15 bases in between. The CDR3 spells CASSIRVIQETQYF. The CDR3, as DNA: TGTGCCAGTTCCATCAGGGTAATCCAAGAGACCCAGTACTTC. The variable domain in full, with the rest retrieved from reference TRBV28 and TRBJ2-5, is DVKVTQSSRYLVKRTGEKVFLECVQDMDHENMFWYRQDPGLGLRLIYFSYDVKMKEKGDIPEGYSVSREKKERFSLILESASTNQTSMYLCASSIRVIQETQYFGPGTRLLVL.

With regard to this clonotype: A read error is possible here, since a much larger clone lies one base away. The chain has TRBV11-2 and TRBJ2-7; 8 bases are a match to TRBD1. Germline V lookup: CDR1 SGHAT, CDR2 FQNNGV. CDR3 length equals 16 residues. The CDR3 reads CACSLALYRGEYEQYF. The CDR3 DNA sequence: TGTGCCTGCAGCTTAGCCCTGTACAGGGGGGAGTACGAGCAGTACTTC.

This clonotype was picked up a small number of times. This sequence joins TRBV7-2 and TRBJ2-1, with 9 bases lining up with TRBD2. CDR1 is SGHTA, CDR2 FQGNSA, per germline. The CDR3 is made up of 16 amino acids. The V and J ends lost 5 bases and 7 bases, in that order; junction bases with no gene match: 12. The CDR3 protein is CASSTLRLAARNEQFF. CDR3 DNA: TGTGCCAGCAGCACCCTCCGACTAGCGGCCCGGAATGAGCAGTTCTTC. Full variable domain (remainder filled in from reference TRBV7-2 and TRBJ2-1): GAGVSQSPSNKVTEKGKDVELRCDPISGHTALYWYRQSLGQGLEFLIYFQGNSAPDKSGLPSDRFSAERTGGSVSTLTIQRTQQEDSAVYLCASSTLRLAARNEQFFGPGTRLTVL.

This clonotype was observed many times. The rearrangement uses TRBV20-1 and TRBJ2-3; 7 bases fit TRBD1. V lost 1 base, J lost 3 bases, and 10 bases stayed unmatched. Germline V lookup: CDR1 DFQATT, CDR2 SNEGSKA (reference sequence). The CDR3 totals 16 residues. DNA for the CDR3: TGCAGTGCTAGAGCATTCCGACAGGGAGAAACAGATACGCAGTATTTT. Translating it yields CSARAFRQGETDTQYF.